The rows below give T cell receptor beta chains drawn from one sample of a study of early T cells in non-severe SARS-CoV-2 infection. TCRdb analysed the 5' RACE reads with MiXCR anew, one entry per CDR3 protein. The top ten hold just under 6.5% of the sample, which has approximately 20,000 distinct CDR3 sequences, around 5.9% seen once. The sample comprised whole blood. These receptors were collected from an adult who was a healthcare worker with PCR-confirmed SARS-CoV-2 infection or an uninfected control (not recorded which). CDR3s include the opening cysteine and the closing phenylalanine or tryptophan. The D gene is left open where the match is weak. Rows give clone size only sometimes, using once, few, many, or a class for an expanded clone.

many	TRBJ2-1	-	TRBV9	TGTGCCAGCAGCGTAGATGGGGCCCGGACCCGAGAGCAGTTCTTC	CASSVDGARTREQFF
medium-sized	TRBJ2-1	-	TRBV7-2	TGTGCCAGCAGCTTAGCTGCGGGCGATTTCAATGAGCAGTTCTTC	CASSLAAGDFNEQFF
-	TRBJ2-7	-	TRBV6-6	TGTGCCAGCAGGAAGGCGGATTCCTACGAGCAGTACTTC	CASRKADSYEQYF
many	TRBJ2-1	-	TRBV2	TGTGCCAGCAGCGTCCAAAATGAGCAGTTCTTC	CASSVQNEQFF
many	TRBJ2-1	TRBD1	TRBV20-1	TGCAGTGCTAGAGGGACAGGGAGCTCCTACAATGAGCAGTTCTTC	CSARGTGSSYNEQFF
large	TRBJ2-1	TRBD1	TRBV28	TGTGCCAGCAGTCACCTAGACAGGGACAATGAGCAGTTCTTC	CASSHLDRDNEQFF
few	TRBJ2-7	-	TRBV11-1	TGTGCCAGCAGCCCTGACAGCCCCCCCTACGAGCAGTACTTC	CASSPDSPPYEQYF
-	TRBJ2-2	TRBD2	TRBV10-3	TGTGCCATCAGTGTACTAGCGGTGAACACCGGGGAGCTGTTTTTT	CAISVLAVNTGELFF
many	TRBJ2-2	TRBD1	TRBV18	TGTGCCAGCTCACCGGGACAGGACACCGGGGAGCTGTTTTTT	CASSPGQDTGELFF
many	TRBJ2-7	-	TRBV30	TGTGCCTGGAGTTCGGGGAGCCACGAGCAGTACTTC	CAWSSGSHEQYF